Presented here are 30 T cell receptor beta chains from one specimen sequenced in a study of blood T cell repertoires in COVID-19. Profiling relied on immunoSEQ multiplex PCR, and the TCRdb table lists in-frame clones only, not all of them. The table lists 120,000 or so clones, roughly 90% of them singletons. The sequenced sample consisted of peripheral blood. The receptors shown here come from a man over 45 with acute or convalescent COVID-19.

With respect to this clone: The same CDR3 also results from other DNA sequences found in this sample. V usage is TRBV7-9 and J usage is TRBJ1-1, with 7 bases matching TRBD1. V lost 4 bases to trimming and J lost 3 bases; unmatched junction nucleotides: 2. The CDR3 is 13 amino acids. Germline CDR1 reads SEHNR; CDR2 reads FQNEAQ (reference sequence). The chain's CDR3 is CASSSGQHTEAFF. The CDR3 DNA reads as TGTGCCAGCAGCTCGGGACAGCACACTGAAGCTTTCTTT.

The chain is built from TRBV6-5 and TRBJ2-7, with D perhaps matching TRBD2 (6 bases). The ends were cut back, 2 bases at V and 1 base at J, with 12 bases in the middle. CDR1 and CDR2 (germline): MNHEY, SVGAGI. The CDR3 loop spans 15 amino acids. The CDR3: CASSYMGGMSYEQYF. CDR3 coding DNA: TGTGCCAGCAGTTACATGGGCGGGATGTCCTACGAGCAGTACTTC.

This chain connects TRBV7-9 to TRBJ2-2; 8 bases are shared with TRBD2. Trimming cost V 2 bases and J 6 bases; bases outside gene matches: 8. Germline lookup yields CDR1 SEHNR and CDR2 FQNEAQ (reference sequence). This CDR3 spans 16 amino acids. The CDR3 loop reads CASSLYPAGDPGELFF. CDR3 DNA: TGTGCCAGCAGCTTATATCCAGCGGGAGACCCCGGGGAGCTGTTTTTT.

This rearrangement joins TRBV9 to TRBJ2-2; TRBD2 aligns across 8 bases. The CDR3 length is 15 residues. J gave up 6 bases and V 3 bases, and 7 bases lay outside the gene matches. CDR1 is SGDLS, CDR2 YYNGEE, per germline. The CDR3 protein is CASSADGRAAGELFF. CDR3 sequence (DNA): TGTGCCAGCAGCGCGGACGGGAGGGCCGCCGGGGAGCTGTTTTTT.

CDR3 amino acids: CASSPTFAGHQPQHF. The DNA for the CDR3 is TGTGCCAGCAGCCCGACGTTCGCAGGTCATCAGCCCCAGCATTTT. The rearrangement links TRBV7-2 to TRBJ1-5; D is uncertain. This CDR3 has 15 amino acids. Trimming stripped 5 bases from V and 5 bases from J, with 16 bases between. Per the germline V gene, CDR1 is SGHTA and CDR2 is FQGNSA.

The chain couples TRBV7-2 to TRBJ2-5, with D perhaps matching TRBD2 (6 bases). The V gene lost 7 bases and the J gene lost 3 bases, with 15 bases spanning the gap. The CDR3 has 14 amino acids. The germline gives CDR1 SGHTA, CDR2 FQGNSA. CDR3 nucleotide sequence: TGTGCCAGCACCCAAAGACTAGTCGAAGAGACCCAGTACTTC. This translates into CASTQRLVEETQYF.

The chain employs TRBV4-1 and TRBJ1-1; D not certain. Germline assignment: CDR1 MGHRA and CDR2 YSYEKL. The V gene lost 1 base and the J gene lost 0 bases, with 12 bases spanning the gap. CDR3 length: 16 amino acids. The CDR3 nucleotides are TGCGCCAGCAGCCAAGCAACGGGTTCCATGAACACTGAAGCTTTCTTT. Protein: CASSQATGSMNTEAFF.

J is TRBJ2-7 and V is TRBV10-2, with 10 bases fitting TRBD2. CDR1 WSHSY and CDR2 SAAADI come from the germline V gene. This CDR3 region has 13 residues. J lost 11 bases, V lost 3 bases, and 7 bases had no gene match. The chain's CDR3 is CASSETSGTKEYF. The CDR3 DNA reads TGCGCCAGCAGTGAAACTAGCGGGACTAAGGAGTACTTC.

The chain recombines TRBV27 with TRBJ2-3; D remains unclear. This CDR3 spans 10 amino acids. V dropped 8 bases and J dropped 7 bases, with 7 bases sitting between them. Germline CDR1 is MNHEY and CDR2 is SMNVEV (reference sequence). In DNA form, the CDR3 reads TGTGCCAGCGGGCAGTATACGCAGTATTTT. It codes for CASGQYTQYF.

The CDR3 is CASSQGRSGRWETQYF. The CDR3 nucleotides read TGTGCCAGTAGTCAGGGACGTAGCGGGAGATGGGAGACCCAGTACTTC. The rearrangement uses TRBV19 and TRBJ2-5; the match to TRBD2 covers 9 bases. Germline CDR1 reads LNHDA; CDR2 reads SQIVND (reference sequence). The CDR3 runs to 16 residues. Trimming removed 5 bases from V and 5 bases from J; junction bases left unmatched: 12.

The CDR3, as DNA: TGTGCCAGCAGCCAACTCCTTAGACATTCCCTTAACACTGAAGCTTTCTTT. This sequence encodes CASSQLLRHSLNTEAFF. J is TRBJ1-1 and V is TRBV3-1 (or the pseudogene TRBV3-2); no clear D. The CDR3 has 17 amino acids. The germline CDR1 and CDR2 sequences are LGHDT and YNNKEL (reference sequence). V was trimmed by 2 bases and J by 2 bases, leaving 18 bases between them.

The chain combines TRBV5-4 with TRBJ2-1; TRBD2 agrees at 10 bases. The CDR3 is 15 residues long. Per the germline V gene, CDR1 is SGHNT and CDR2 is YYREEE (reference sequence). V lost 3 bases and J lost 7; bases outside the gene matches: 7. The CDR3 bases are TGTGCCAGCAGCTCTATGAGCGGGGGGGGTAATGAGCAGTTCTTC. This encodes CASSSMSGGGNEQFF. Using reference TRBV5-4 and TRBJ2-1 for the parts outside the CDR3, the full variable domain is ETGVTQSPTHLIKTRGQQVTLRCSSQSGHNTVSWYQQALGQGPQFIFQYYREEENGRGNFPPRFSGLQFPNYSSELNVNALELDDSALYLCASSSMSGGGNEQFFGPGTRLTVL.

V and J are TRBV19 and TRBJ2-6, with D possibly TRBD1 on 6 matching bases. Trimming shortened V by 1 base and J by 0 bases, and 10 bases separated the two germline ends. The CDR3 sequence is 17 residues long. The V gene's germline CDR1 is LNHDA and CDR2 SQIVND (reference sequence). Here the CDR3 DNA reads TGTGCCAGTAGTATAGGGGGACAACCCTCTGGGGCCAACGTCCTGACTTTC. It translates to CASSIGGQPSGANVLTF.

The chain joins TRBV4-3 to TRBJ2-3; TRBD2 matches at 13 bases. V lost 0 bases and J lost 2; bases outside the gene matches: 8. Germline values: CDR1 LGHNA, CDR2 YSLEER. This CDR3 is built from 19 residues. The CDR3 DNA sequence: TGCGCCAGCAGCCAAGAAGGACTAGCGGGAGTCCCCCCCACAGATACGCAGTATTTT. This gives the protein CASSQEGLAGVPPTDTQYF.

The chain has TRBV7-2 and TRBJ2-7; D is possibly TRBD2 (6 bases). This CDR3 has 15 residues. V dropped 5 bases and J dropped 1 base, with 15 bases sitting between them. Germline CDR1 SGHTA, CDR2 FQGNSA. DNA for the CDR3: TGTGCCAGCAGCCTCGACGGGGGTTTTTCCTACGAGCAGTACTTC. Its translation is CASSLDGGFSYEQYF. The full variable domain, completed using reference TRBV7-2 and TRBJ2-7, is GAGVSQSPSNKVTEKGKDVELRCDPISGHTALYWYRQSLGQGLEFLIYFQGNSAPDKSGLPSDRFSAERTGGSVSTLTIQRTQQEDSAVYLCASSLDGGFSYEQYFGPGTRLTVT.

The chain uses TRBV11-3 and TRBJ2-4, with TRBD1 as a possible D gene (5 bases). Trimming took off 3 bases at V and 7 bases at J, with 10 bases between the two ends. The CDR3 extends over 13 amino acids. The V gene's germline CDR1 is SGHNT and CDR2 YENEEA. CDR3 sequence reads: CASSFQGANIQYF. CDR3 sequence (DNA): TGTGCCAGCAGCTTCCAGGGCGCGAACATTCAGTACTTC.

V is TRBV5-1 and J is TRBJ2-7; 11 positions match TRBD2. The CDR3 contains 19 residues. Trimming removed 4 bases from V and 1 base from J; junction bases left unmatched: 16. Per germline, CDR1 SGHRS and CDR2 YFSETQ. CDR3: CASSPLLGLAVPGSYEQYF. The CDR3 nucleotides read TGCGCCAGCAGCCCGCTTTTGGGACTAGCGGTCCCGGGGTCCTACGAGCAGTACTTC.

The chain combines TRBV19 with TRBJ2-2; possible D gene TRBD1, 6 bases. CDR3 length: 14 residues. V was cut by 6 bases and J by 1 base, with 9 bases left in between. Germline V CDR1 and CDR2: LNHDA, SQIVND (reference sequence). The CDR3 sequence is CASRVTGNTGELFF. The CDR3 coding sequence is TGTGCCAGTAGGGTGACAGGGAACACCGGGGAGCTGTTTTTT. Variable domain in full (rest from reference TRBV19 and TRBJ2-2): DGGITQSPKYLFRKEGQNVTLSCEQNLNHDAMYWYRQDPGQGLRLIYYSQIVNDFQKGDIAEGYSVSREKKESFPLTVTSAQKNPTAFYLCASRVTGNTGELFFGEGSRLTVL.

The CDR3 here is CASSVTETYRDTQYF. The CDR3 bases are TGTGCCAGCAGCGTTACCGAGACTTACAGGGATACGCAGTATTTT. The chain is built from TRBV9 and TRBJ2-3, with D tentatively TRBD1 (5 bases). The CDR3 extends over 15 amino acids. CDR1 and CDR2 from the germline V gene are SGDLS and YYNGEE. Trimming removed 2 bases at V and 6 bases at J, with 16 bases between.

The gene calls are TRBV11-2 and TRBJ2-5; TRBD2 matches at 13 bases. Germline V CDR1 and CDR2: SGHAT, FQNNGV. This CDR3 has 15 amino acids. V gave up 5 bases and J gave up 3 bases; unmatched junction bases: 3. The CDR3 is CASSVGTSGKETQYF. CDR3 bases: TGTGCCAGCAGCGTCGGGACTAGCGGGAAAGAGACCCAGTACTTC.

The CDR3: CASSQDGTGDNSPLHF. DNA of the CDR3: TGTGCCAGCAGCCAAGATGGGACAGGGGATAATTCACCCCTCCACTTT. V usage is TRBV3-1 (or the pseudogene TRBV3-2) and J usage is TRBJ1-6; TRBD1 matches 10 bases. Looked up from germline, CDR1 is LGHDT and CDR2 is YNNKEL (reference sequence). This CDR3 region has 16 residues. Trimming removed 0 bases from V and 5 bases from J; junction bases left unmatched: 1.

V and J are TRBV30 and TRBJ1-1, with 10 nucleotides matching TRBD1. Germline-derived CDR1 and CDR2 are GTSNPN and SVGIG (reference sequence). V gave up 4 bases and J gave up 12 bases; unmatched junction bases: 11. CDR3 length equals 13 residues. The DNA for the CDR3 is TGTGCCTGGACCCGGCGGGGGACAGGGGAAACTTTCTTT. Protein product: CAWTRRGTGETFF. Complete variable domain (other parts from reference TRBV30 and TRBJ1-1): SQTIHQWPATLVQPVGSPLSLECTVEGTSNPNLYWYRQAAGRGLQLLFYSVGIGQISSEVPQNLSASRPQDRQFILSSKKLLLSDSGFYLCAWTRRGTGETFFGQGTRLTVV.

This CDR3 reads CASSQLQRGNSPLHF. The CDR3 DNA sequence: TGTGCCAGCAGCCAACTACAGAGGGGGAATTCACCCCTCCACTTT. The rearrangement uses TRBV7-2 and TRBJ1-6; perhaps TRBD1 as D (6 bases). Germline CDR1 SGHTA, CDR2 FQGNSA. V was shortened by 5 bases and J by 7 bases, with 15 bases between the two germline ends. The CDR3 loop spans 15 amino acids.

This chain uses TRBV7-2 with TRBJ2-3; no definite D call. The germline V and J ends were trimmed by 5 bases and 0 bases, with 12 bases remaining between them. Per the germline V gene, CDR1 is SGHTA and CDR2 is FQGNSA. This CDR3 is 15 amino acids long. The DNA for the CDR3 is TGTGCCAGCAGCCCCTCCGCAACTAGCACAGATACGCAGTATTTT. Amino acid sequence: CASSPSATSTDTQYF.

The rearrangement uses TRBV2 and TRBJ1-4; D is undetermined. Germline V CDR1 and CDR2: SNHLY, FYNNEI. Trimming cost V 0 bases and J 5 bases, with 7 bases left between them. The CDR3 is 14 residues long. This chain's CDR3 is CASSEAGQNEKLFF. The CDR3 bases are TGTGCCAGCAGTGAAGCTGGTCAGAATGAAAAACTGTTTTTT.

A single count supports this clone. The chain links TRBV12-3 or TRBV12-4 to TRBJ1-2; no definite D call. The CDR3 is made up of 12 amino acids. Deletions cut 7 bases from V and 0 bases from J, with 6 bases between. The CDR3 protein is CASTRTNYGYTF. For the CDR3, the DNA is TGTGCCAGCACCAGGACTAACTATGGCTACACCTTC.

This chain connects TRBV29-1 to TRBJ1-2; D gene ambiguous. Germline lookup yields CDR1 SQVTM and CDR2 ANQGSEA. The CDR3 is made up of 11 amino acids. V dropped 4 bases and J dropped 3 bases, with 6 bases sitting between them. CDR3 in amino acids: CSVGSDYGYTF. As DNA, the CDR3 is TGCAGCGTTGGTTCGGACTATGGCTACACCTTC.

The chain combines TRBV19 with TRBJ1-4; 10 bases map to TRBD1. Germline V lookup: CDR1 LNHDA, CDR2 SQIVND (reference sequence). V was pared by 3 bases and J by 2 bases, with 0 bases of the junction left unmatched. The CDR3 totals 15 residues. CDR3 sequence reads: CASSMDRGTNEKLFF. CDR3 bases: TGTGCCAGTAGTATGGACAGGGGGACTAATGAAAAACTGTTTTTT.

This chain joins TRBV19 and TRBJ1-2; D unclear. V lost 6 bases and J lost 0, with 11 bases in between. The length of the CDR3 is 14 residues. The germline gives CDR1 LNHDA, CDR2 SQIVND (reference sequence). The CDR3 is CASSYSGTNYGYTF. DNA for the CDR3: TGTGCCAGTAGCTACTCCGGGACTAACTATGGCTACACCTTC.

V gene TRBV6-5 combines with J gene TRBJ2-1; 8 nucleotides match TRBD2. Germline lookup yields CDR1 MNHEY and CDR2 SVGAGI. Germline trimming cut 5 bases from V and 5 bases from J; bases unmatched to any gene: 5. This CDR3 region has 14 residues. DNA for the CDR3: TGTGCCAGCAGTCTTCCGGGACTAGACAATGAGCAGTTCTTC. As protein: CASSLPGLDNEQFF.